This TCR beta chain is drawn from a study of cytomegalovirus exposure and HLA in healthy donors. Points from the study as a whole: What TCR beta sequences reportedly achieved was accurate prediction of HLA-A and HLA-B alleles in most subjects. CMV antigen specificity was confirmed in vitro for three CMV-associated chains.

As concerns this clone: Its target is not known.

The study ran its PCR with 60 Vbeta and 13 Jbeta primers. The protocol was immunoSEQ multiplex PCR, while the TCRdb copy is restricted to in-frame clones and leaves out a portion. The sample contains some 180,000 clones, just under 80% of which appear only once. CDR1 and CDR2 (germline): SGDLS, YYNGEE. The CDR3 runs 15 residues. The germline V and J ends were trimmed by 0 bases and 0 bases, with 7 bases remaining between them. While unrecorded immune exposures were likely, the donors were nominally healthy when sampled. Sequenced input: PBMCs. This chain links TRBV9 with TRBJ1-3; D is uncertain. The origin of this receptor is a female donor in good health and CMV-seronegative. Here the CDR3 DNA reads TGTGCCAGCAGCGTAGGCGGCAGCTCTGGAAACACCATATATTTT. It codes for CASSVGGSSGNTIYF.